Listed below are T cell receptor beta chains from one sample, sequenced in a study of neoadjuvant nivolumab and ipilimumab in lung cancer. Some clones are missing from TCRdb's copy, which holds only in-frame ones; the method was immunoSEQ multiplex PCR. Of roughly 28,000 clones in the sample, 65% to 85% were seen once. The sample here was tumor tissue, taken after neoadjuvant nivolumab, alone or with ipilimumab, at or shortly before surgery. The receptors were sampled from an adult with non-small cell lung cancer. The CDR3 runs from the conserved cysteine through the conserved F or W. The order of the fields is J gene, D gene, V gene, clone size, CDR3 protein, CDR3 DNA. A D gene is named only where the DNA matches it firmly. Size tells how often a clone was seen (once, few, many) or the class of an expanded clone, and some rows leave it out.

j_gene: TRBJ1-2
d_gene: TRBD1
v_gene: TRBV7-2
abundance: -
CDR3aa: CASSLEGTADYGYTF
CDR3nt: TGTGCCAGCAGCTTAGAGGGGACAGCGGACTATGGCTACACCTTC

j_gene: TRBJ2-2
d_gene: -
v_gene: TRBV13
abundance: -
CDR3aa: CASSLGVNTGELFF
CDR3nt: TGTGCCAGCAGCCTGGGAGTAAACACCGGGGAGCTGTTTTTT

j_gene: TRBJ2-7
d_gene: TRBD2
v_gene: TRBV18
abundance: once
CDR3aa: CASSLREGEQYF
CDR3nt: TGTGCCAGCTCCCTTCGGGAGGGGGAGCAGTACTTC

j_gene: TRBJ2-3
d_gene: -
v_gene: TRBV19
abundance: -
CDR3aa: CASSYTDTQYF
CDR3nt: TGTGCCAGTAGTTACACAGATACGCAGTATTTT

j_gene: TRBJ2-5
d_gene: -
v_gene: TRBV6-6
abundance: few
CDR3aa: CASGGGEETQYF
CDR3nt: TGTGCCAGCGGCGGAGGGGAAGAGACCCAGTACTTC

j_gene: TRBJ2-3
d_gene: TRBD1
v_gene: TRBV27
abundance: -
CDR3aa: CASSIGTGADTQYF
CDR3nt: TGTGCCAGCAGTATCGGGACAGGGGCAGATACGCAGTATTTT

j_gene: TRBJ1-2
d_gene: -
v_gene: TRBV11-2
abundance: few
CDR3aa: CASSQPTAYGYTF
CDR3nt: TGTGCCAGCAGCCAACCCACAGCGTATGGCTACACCTTC

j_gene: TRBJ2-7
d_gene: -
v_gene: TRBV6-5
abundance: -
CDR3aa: CASSYSGGFYEQYF
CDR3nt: TGTGCCAGCAGTTACTCAGGGGGGTTCTACGAGCAGTACTTC

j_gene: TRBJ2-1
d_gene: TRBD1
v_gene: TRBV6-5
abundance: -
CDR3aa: CASTSGQGANEQFF
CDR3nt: TGTGCCAGCACTTCGGGACAGGGGGCCAATGAGCAGTTCTTC

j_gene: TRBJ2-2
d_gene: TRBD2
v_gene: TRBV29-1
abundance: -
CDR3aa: CSASGLAGGPGELFF
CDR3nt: TGCAGCGCTTCGGGACTAGCGGGAGGACCCGGGGAGCTGTTTTTT

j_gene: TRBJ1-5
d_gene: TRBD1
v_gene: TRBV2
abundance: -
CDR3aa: CASSDLQGTHNQPQHF
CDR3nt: TGTGCCAGCAGTGACTTACAGGGGACCCACAATCAGCCCCAGCATTTT

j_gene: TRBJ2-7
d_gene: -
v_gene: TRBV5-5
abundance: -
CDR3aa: CASSLHAGQTSYEQYF
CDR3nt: TGTGCCAGCAGCTTACATGCGGGACAGACCTCCTACGAGCAGTACTTC

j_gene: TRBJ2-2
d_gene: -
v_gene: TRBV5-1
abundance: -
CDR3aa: CASSFGDTNTGELFF
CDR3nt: TGCGCCAGCAGCTTTGGGGATACGAACACCGGGGAGCTGTTTTTT

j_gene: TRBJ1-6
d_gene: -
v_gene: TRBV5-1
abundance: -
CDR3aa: CASSWLQGGGSPLHF
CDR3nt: TGCGCCAGCAGCTGGCTACAGGGCGGGGGTTCACCCCTCCACTTT

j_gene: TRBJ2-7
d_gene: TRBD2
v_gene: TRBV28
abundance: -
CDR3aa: CASSLVGSGGYEQYF
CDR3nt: TGTGCCAGCAGTTTGGTGGGTAGCGGGGGTTACGAGCAGTACTTC

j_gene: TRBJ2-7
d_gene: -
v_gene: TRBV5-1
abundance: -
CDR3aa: CASSSERRGDEQYF
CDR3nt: TGCGCCAGCAGCTCTGAAAGGAGGGGGGACGAGCAGTACTTC

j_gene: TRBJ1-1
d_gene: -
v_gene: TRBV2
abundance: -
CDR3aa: CASLGRGTEAFF
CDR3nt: TGTGCCAGCTTGGGAAGGGGCACTGAAGCTTTCTTT

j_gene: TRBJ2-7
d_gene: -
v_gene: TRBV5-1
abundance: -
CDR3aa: CASSLLEAGPWSYEQYF
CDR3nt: TGCGCCAGCAGCTTGTTGGAGGCAGGCCCTTGGTCCTACGAGCAGTACTTC

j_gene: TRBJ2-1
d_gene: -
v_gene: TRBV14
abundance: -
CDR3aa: CASHNEQFF
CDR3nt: TGTGCCAGCCACAATGAGCAGTTCTTC

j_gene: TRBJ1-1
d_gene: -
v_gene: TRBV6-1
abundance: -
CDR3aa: CASSQLTQVNTEAFF
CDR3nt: TGTGCCAGCAGTCAATTGACGCAAGTGAACACTGAAGCTTTCTTT

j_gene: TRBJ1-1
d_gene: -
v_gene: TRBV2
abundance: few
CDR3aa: CASSAQAVNTEAFF
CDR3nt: TGTGCCAGCAGTGCCCAGGCTGTGAACACTGAAGCTTTCTTT

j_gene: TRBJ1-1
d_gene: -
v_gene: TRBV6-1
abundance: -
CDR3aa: CASSGVGGDTEAFF
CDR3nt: TGTGCCAGCAGTGGGGTAGGGGGGGATACTGAAGCTTTCTTT

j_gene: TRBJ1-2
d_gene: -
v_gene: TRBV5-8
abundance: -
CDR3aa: CATGGRGYGYTF
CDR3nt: TGTGCCACCGGGGGACGGGGCTATGGCTACACCTTC

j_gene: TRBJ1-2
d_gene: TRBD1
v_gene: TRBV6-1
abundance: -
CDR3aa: CASSIGDRADGYTF
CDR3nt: TGTGCCAGCAGTATAGGGGACAGGGCCGATGGCTACACCTTC

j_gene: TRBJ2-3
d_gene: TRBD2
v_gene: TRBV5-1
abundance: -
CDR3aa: CASSFSTSGVGDTQYF
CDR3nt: TGCGCCAGCAGCTTTTCAACTAGCGGGGTTGGGGATACGCAGTATTTT

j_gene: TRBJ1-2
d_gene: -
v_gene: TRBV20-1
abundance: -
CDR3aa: CSASKGYTF
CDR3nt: TGCAGTGCTAGCAAAGGCTACACCTTC

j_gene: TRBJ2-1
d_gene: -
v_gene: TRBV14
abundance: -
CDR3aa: CASSQDQGTMNEQFF
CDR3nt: TGTGCCAGCAGCCAAGATCAGGGAACGATGAATGAGCAGTTCTTC

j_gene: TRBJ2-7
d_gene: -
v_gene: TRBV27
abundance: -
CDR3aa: CASSLSTAYEQYF
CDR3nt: TGTGCCAGCAGTTTATCTACAGCCTACGAGCAGTACTTC

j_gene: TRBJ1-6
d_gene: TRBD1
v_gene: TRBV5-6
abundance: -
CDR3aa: CASSRTGVGSNSPLHF
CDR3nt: TGTGCCAGCAGCCGAACAGGGGTGGGGAGTAATTCACCCCTCCACTTT

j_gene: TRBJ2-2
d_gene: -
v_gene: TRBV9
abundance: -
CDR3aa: CASSDGQLSNTGELFF
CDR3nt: TGTGCCAGCAGCGATGGACAGTTATCGAACACCGGGGAGCTGTTTTTT

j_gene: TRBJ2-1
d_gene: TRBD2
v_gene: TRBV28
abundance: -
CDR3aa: CASRPGLAGRPEQFF
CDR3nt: TGTGCCAGCAGACCGGGACTAGCGGGAAGGCCTGAGCAGTTCTTC

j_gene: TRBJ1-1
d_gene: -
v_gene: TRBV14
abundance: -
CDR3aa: CASSQGGAVATEAFF
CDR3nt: TGTGCCAGCAGCCAAGGGGGGGCCGTGGCCACTGAAGCTTTCTTT

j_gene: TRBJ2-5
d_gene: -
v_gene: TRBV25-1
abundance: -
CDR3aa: CASSVSGGLETQYF
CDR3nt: TGTGCCAGCAGTGTATCAGGGGGGCTAGAGACCCAGTACTTC

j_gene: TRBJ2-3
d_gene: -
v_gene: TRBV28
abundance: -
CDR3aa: CASSSPGEIKTDTQYF
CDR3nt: TGTGCCAGCAGTTCCCCGGGAGAGATAAAGACAGATACGCAGTATTTT

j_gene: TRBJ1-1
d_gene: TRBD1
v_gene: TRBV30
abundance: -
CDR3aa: CAWSLAGWGQGMNTEAFF
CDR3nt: TGTGCCTGGAGTCTGGCGGGGTGGGGACAGGGCATGAACACTGAAGCTTTCTTT

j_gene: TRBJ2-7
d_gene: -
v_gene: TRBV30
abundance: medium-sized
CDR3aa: CAWSGDGPYEQYF
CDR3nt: TGTGCCTGGAGTGGGGACGGTCCCTACGAGCAGTACTTC

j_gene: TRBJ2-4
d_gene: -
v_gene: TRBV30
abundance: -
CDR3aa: CAWSSQGPGTKNIQYF
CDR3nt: TGTGCCTGGAGTTCCCAGGGCCCAGGGACCAAAAACATTCAGTACTTC

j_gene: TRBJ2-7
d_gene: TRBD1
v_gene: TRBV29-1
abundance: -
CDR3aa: CSVQGWTGGVEQYF
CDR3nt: TGCAGCGTTCAAGGGTGGACAGGGGGCGTCGAGCAGTACTTC

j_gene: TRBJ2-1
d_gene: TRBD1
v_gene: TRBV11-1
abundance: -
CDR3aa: CASSSDRYNEQFF
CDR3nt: TGTGCCAGCAGCTCGGACAGGTACAATGAGCAGTTCTTC

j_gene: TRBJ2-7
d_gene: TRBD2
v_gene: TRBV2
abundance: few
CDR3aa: CASSRTSASSYEQYF
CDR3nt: TGTGCCAGCAGTAGAACTAGCGCCAGCTCCTACGAGCAGTACTTC

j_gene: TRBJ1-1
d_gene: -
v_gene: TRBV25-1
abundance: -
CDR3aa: CASSEAATTEAFF
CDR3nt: TGTGCCAGCAGTGAAGCGGCGACCACTGAAGCTTTCTTT

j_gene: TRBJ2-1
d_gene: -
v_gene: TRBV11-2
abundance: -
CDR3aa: CASSLGSSLGSNEQFF
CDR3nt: TGTGCCAGCAGCTTAGGGTCTAGCTTGGGGTCCAATGAGCAGTTCTTC

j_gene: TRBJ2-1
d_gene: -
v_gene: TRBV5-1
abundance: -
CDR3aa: CASSLDSLHEQFF
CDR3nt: TGCGCCAGCAGCTTGGACTCTCTCCATGAGCAGTTCTTC

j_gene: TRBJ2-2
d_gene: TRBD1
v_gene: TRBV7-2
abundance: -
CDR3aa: CASILRQGYVKDTGELFF
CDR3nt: TGTGCCAGCATCCTACGACAGGGTTATGTAAAGGACACCGGGGAGCTGTTTTTT

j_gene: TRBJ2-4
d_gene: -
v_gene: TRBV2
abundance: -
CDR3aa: CASSTLEGTYKNIQYF
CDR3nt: TGTGCCAGCAGTACCCTTGAGGGGACTTACAAAAACATTCAGTACTTC

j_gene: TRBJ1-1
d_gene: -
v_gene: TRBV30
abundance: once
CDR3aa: CAWSFAQNTEAFF
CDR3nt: TGTGCCTGGAGTTTTGCCCAGAACACTGAAGCTTTCTTT

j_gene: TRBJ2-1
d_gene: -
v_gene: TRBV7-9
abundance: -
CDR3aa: CASSGPVQGSYNEQFF
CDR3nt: TGTGCCAGCAGCGGACCAGTACAGGGCTCCTACAATGAGCAGTTCTTC